This T cell receptor (beta chain) emerged from a study of OX40 agonist ivuxolimab in advanced cancers. The CDR3 loop spans 11 amino acids. Trimming took off 3 bases at V and 4 bases at J, with 4 bases between the two ends. In germline, CDR1 is WSHSY, CDR2 SAAADI. Clones were sequenced by immunoSEQ multiplex PCR, and TCRdb holds only the in-frame ones, with some missing. Among around 100,000 clones listed, around 93% were seen once. Sequenced material: CD4+ or CD8+ T cells sorted from blood, taken in a trial of the OX40 agonist ivuxolimab. The chain joins TRBV10-2 to TRBJ2-7; D gene unclear. The origin of this receptor is an adult with an advanced solid tumor such as melanoma, head and neck, liver or kidney cancer. The CDR3 nucleotides are TGCGCCAGCAGTGAAGGGTACGAGCAGTACTTC. This translates into CASSEGYEQYF.